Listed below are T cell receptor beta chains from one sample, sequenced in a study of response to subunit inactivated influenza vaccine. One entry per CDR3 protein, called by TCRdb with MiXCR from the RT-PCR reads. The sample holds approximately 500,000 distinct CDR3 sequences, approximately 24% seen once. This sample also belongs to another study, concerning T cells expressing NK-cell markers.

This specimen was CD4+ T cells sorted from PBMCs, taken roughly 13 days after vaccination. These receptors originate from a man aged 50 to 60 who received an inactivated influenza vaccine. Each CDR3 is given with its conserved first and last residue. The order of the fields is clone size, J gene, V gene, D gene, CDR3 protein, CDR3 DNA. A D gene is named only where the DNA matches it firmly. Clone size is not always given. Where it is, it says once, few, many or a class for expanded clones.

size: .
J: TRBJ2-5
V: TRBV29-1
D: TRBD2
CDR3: CSVRLAGGRETQYF
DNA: TGCAGCGTTCGACTAGCGGGAGGGAGAGAGACCCAGTACTTC

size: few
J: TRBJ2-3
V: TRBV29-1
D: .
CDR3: CSVAATVRRTDTQYF
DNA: TGCAGCGTTGCTGCTACAGTCCGTCGCACAGATACGCAGTATTTT

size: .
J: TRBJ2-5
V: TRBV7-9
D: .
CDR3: CASSFLQGPGETQYF
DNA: TGTGCCAGCAGCTTCCTTCAGGGCCCCGGGGAGACCCAGTACTTC

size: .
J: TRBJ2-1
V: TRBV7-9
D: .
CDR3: CASIPSGWANEQFF
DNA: TGTGCCAGCATCCCCTCGGGCTGGGCCAATGAGCAGTTCTTC

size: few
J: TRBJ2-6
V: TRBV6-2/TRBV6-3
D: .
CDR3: CASSPWGAGNSGANVLTF
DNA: TGTGCCAGCAGTCCCTGGGGAGCTGGAAACTCTGGGGCCAACGTCCTGACTTTC

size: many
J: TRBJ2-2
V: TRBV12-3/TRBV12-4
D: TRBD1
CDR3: CASSPADRVFGELFF
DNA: TGTGCCAGCAGTCCGGCGGACAGGGTCTTCGGGGAGCTGTTTTTT

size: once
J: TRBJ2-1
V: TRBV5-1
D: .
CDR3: CASSLGPREFLNEQFF
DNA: TGCGCCAGCAGCTTGGGTCCCAGGGAGTTCTTGAATGAGCAGTTCTTC

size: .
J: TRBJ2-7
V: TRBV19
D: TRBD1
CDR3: CASRTGQGISYEQYF
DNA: TGTGCCAGTAGGACGGGACAGGGGATCTCCTACGAGCAGTACTTC

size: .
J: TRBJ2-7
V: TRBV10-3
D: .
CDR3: CATRGISYEQYF
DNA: TGTGCCACAAGAGGGATCTCCTACGAGCAGTACTTC

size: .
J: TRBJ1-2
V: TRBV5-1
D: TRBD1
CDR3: CASRRQGADYGYTF
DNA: TGCGCCAGCAGAAGACAGGGGGCAGACTATGGCTACACCTTC

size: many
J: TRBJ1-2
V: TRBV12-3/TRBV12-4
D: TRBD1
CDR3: CASRRDSNYGYTF
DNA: TGTGCCAGCAGAAGGGACAGCAACTATGGCTACACCTTC

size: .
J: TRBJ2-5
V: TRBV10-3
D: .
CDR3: CAISDGSSGETQYF
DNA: TGTGCCATCAGTGACGGGAGCAGCGGAGAGACCCAGTACTTC

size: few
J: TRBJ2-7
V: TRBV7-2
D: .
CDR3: CASSLSLTLSYEQYF
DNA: TGTGCCAGCAGCTTATCGTTAACGCTCTCCTACGAGCAGTACTTC

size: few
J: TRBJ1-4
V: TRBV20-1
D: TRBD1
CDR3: CSATVTGQREKLFF
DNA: TGCAGTGCTACCGTGACAGGGCAGCGGGAAAAACTGTTTTTT

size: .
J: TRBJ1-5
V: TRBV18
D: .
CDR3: CASSPNRVDNQPQHF
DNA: TGTGCCAGCTCACCCAACAGGGTTGACAATCAGCCCCAGCATTTT

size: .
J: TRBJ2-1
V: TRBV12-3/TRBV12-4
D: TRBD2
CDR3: CASRAGGVNEQFF
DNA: TGTGCCAGCCGCGCGGGGGGGGTCAATGAGCAGTTCTTC

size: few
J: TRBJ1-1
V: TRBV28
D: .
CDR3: CASSSMTKAFF
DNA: TGTGCCAGTTCGTCGATGACCAAGGCTTTCTTT

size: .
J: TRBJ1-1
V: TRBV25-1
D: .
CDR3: CASSEEFGGFNEAFF
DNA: TGTGCCAGCAGTGAAGAATTTGGAGGGTTTAATGAAGCTTTCTTT

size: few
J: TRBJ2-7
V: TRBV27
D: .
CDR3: CASSPLRPVIYEQYF
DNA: TGTGCCAGCAGCCCCCTCCGGCCAGTAATCTACGAGCAGTACTTC

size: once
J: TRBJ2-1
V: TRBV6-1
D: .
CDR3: CASRELEVVYEQFF
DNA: TGTGCCAGCAGGGAGCTAGAGGTGGTCTATGAGCAGTTCTTC

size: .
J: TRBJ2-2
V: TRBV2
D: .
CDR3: CASNPDVTNTGELFF
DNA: TGTGCCAGCAATCCGGACGTAACGAACACCGGGGAGCTGTTTTTT

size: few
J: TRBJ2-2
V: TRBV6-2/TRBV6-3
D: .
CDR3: CASSQQANTGELFF
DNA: TGTGCCAGCAGTCAACAGGCGAACACCGGGGAGCTGTTTTTT

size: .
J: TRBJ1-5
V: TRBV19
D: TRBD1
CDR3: CASSISRQGVGPQHF
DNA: TGTGCCAGTAGTATATCCCGACAGGGTGTCGGGCCCCAGCATTTT

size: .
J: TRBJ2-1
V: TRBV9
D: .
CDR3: CASSVDEGAYNEQFF
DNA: TGTGCCAGCAGCGTAGATGAAGGGGCCTACAATGAGCAGTTCTTC

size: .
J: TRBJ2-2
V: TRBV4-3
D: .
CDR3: CASSQDHGAAGELFF
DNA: TGCGCCAGCAGCCAAGATCACGGTGCAGCCGGGGAGCTGTTTTTT

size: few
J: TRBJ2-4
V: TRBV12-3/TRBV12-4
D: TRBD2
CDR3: CASRQGLAVQYF
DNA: TGTGCCAGCAGACAAGGACTAGCTGTTCAGTACTTC

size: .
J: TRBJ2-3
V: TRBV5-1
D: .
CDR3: CASSPGLGSTDTQYF
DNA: TGCGCCAGCAGCCCGGGACTGGGTAGCACAGATACGCAGTATTTT

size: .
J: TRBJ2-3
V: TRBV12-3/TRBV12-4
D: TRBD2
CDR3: CASSLVTLTSGAADTQYF
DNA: TGTGCCAGCAGTTTAGTTACCCTGACTAGCGGGGCGGCAGATACGCAGTATTTT

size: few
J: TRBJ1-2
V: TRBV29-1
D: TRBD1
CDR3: CSVANSGTGKWMFYGYTF
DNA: TGCAGCGTCGCAAACTCCGGGACAGGGAAGTGGATGTTCTATGGCTACACCTTC

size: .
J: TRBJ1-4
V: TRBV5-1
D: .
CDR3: CASSSGQRATNEKLFF
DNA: TGCGCCAGCAGCTCTGGACAGAGAGCAACTAATGAAAAACTGTTTTTT

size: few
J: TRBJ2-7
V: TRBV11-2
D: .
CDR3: CASSPTPGTGLYEQYF
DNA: TGTGCCAGCAGCCCCACCCCGGGGACGGGGCTCTACGAGCAGTACTTC

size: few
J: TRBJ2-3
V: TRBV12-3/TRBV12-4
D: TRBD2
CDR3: CASSLSGTGTTDTQYF
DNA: TGTGCCAGCAGTTTAAGCGGGACTGGAACCACAGATACGCAGTATTTT

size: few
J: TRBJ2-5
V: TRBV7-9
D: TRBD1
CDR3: CASISPGQGSQETQYF
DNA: TGTGCCAGCATCTCACCGGGACAGGGTAGCCAAGAGACCCAGTACTTC

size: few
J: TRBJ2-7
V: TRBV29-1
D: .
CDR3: CSAGDYEQYF
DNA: TGCAGCGCCGGGGACTACGAGCAGTACTTC

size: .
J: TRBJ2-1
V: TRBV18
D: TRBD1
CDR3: CASSPRDRGPNEQFF
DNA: TGTGCCAGCTCACCGCGGGACAGGGGGCCCAATGAGCAGTTCTTC

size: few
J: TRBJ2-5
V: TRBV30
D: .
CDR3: CAWSVRHETQYF
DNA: TGTGCCTGGAGTGTACGACACGAGACCCAGTACTTC

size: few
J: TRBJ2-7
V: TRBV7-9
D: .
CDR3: CASSRDLSYEQYF
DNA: TGTGCCAGCAGCCGGGACTTATCCTACGAGCAGTACTTC

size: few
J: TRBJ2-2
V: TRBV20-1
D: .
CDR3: CSATADSLYANTGELFF
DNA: TGCAGTGCTACGGCAGACAGTCTGTATGCGAACACCGGGGAGCTGTTTTTT

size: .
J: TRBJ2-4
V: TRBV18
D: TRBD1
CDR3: CASSQGPNPRGQNIQYF
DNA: TGTGCCAGCTCTCAAGGCCCAAACCCGAGGGGGCAAAACATTCAGTACTTC

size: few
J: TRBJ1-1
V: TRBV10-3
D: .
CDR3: CAISESTNTEAFF
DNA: TGTGCCATCAGTGAGTCCACGAACACTGAAGCTTTCTTT

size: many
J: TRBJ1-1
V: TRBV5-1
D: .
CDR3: CASSYVTNTEAFF
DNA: TGCGCCAGCAGCTACGTCACGAACACTGAAGCTTTCTTT

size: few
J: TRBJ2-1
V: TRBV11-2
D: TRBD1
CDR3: CASSPLLTGFDEQFF
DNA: TGTGCCAGCAGCCCTCTCCTGACAGGGTTCGATGAGCAGTTCTTC

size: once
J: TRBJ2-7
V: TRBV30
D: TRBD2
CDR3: CAGSGGASYEQYF
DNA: TGTGCTGGTAGCGGGGGGGCTTCCTACGAGCAGTACTTC

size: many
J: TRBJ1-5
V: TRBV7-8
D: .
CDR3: CASSSSHGSNQPQHF
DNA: TGTGCCAGCAGCAGTAGTCACGGGAGCAATCAGCCCCAGCATTTT

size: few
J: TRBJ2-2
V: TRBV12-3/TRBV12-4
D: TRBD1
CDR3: CASSEGQGRAGELFF
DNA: TGTGCCAGCAGTGAAGGACAGGGTAGGGCCGGGGAGCTGTTTTTT

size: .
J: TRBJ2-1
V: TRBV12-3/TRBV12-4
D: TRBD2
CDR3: CASQTSGGRNEQFF
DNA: TGTGCCAGCCAGACTAGCGGGGGGAGGAATGAGCAGTTCTTC

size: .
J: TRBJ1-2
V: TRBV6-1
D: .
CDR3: CASSDHLHRNYGYTF
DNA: TGTGCCAGCAGTGATCACCTACACAGGAACTATGGCTACACCTTC

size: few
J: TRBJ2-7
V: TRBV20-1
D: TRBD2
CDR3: CSARDRRGVPYEQYF
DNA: TGCAGTGCTAGAGATAGACGGGGGGTACCCTACGAGCAGTACTTC

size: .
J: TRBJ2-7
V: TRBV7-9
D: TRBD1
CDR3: CASSLIGQGHGEQYF
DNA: TGTGCCAGCAGCTTAATCGGACAGGGCCACGGCGAGCAGTACTTC

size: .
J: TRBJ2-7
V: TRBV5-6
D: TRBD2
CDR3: CASSSVSGAFYEQYF
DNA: TGTGCCAGCAGCTCCGTTAGCGGGGCCTTCTACGAGCAGTACTTC

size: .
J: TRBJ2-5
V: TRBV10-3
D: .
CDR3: CATFPGEGFETQYF
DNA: TGTGCCACCTTTCCAGGGGAAGGTTTCGAGACCCAGTACTTC

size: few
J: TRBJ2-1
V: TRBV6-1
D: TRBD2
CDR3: CASSNTGTSPGNEQFF
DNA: TGTGCCAGCAGCAACACCGGGACTAGCCCAGGAAATGAGCAGTTCTTC

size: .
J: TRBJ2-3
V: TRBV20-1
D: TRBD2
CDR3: CSARDTSGGARDTQYF
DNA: TGCAGTGCTAGAGATACTAGCGGGGGGGCGAGAGATACGCAGTATTTT

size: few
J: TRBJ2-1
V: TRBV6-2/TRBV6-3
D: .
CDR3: CASQQPAYNEQFF
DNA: TGTGCCAGCCAGCAGCCAGCCTACAATGAGCAGTTCTTC

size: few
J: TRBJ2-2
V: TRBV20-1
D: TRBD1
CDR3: CGGQGMNTGELFF
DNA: TGCGGTGGACAGGGGATGAACACCGGGGAGCTGTTTTTT

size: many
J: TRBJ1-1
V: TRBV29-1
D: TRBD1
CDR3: CSVGQGLAFF
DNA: TGCAGCGTTGGACAGGGTTTGGCTTTCTTT

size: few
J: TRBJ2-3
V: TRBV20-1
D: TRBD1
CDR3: CSAAGQGLTDTQYF
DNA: TGCAGTGCCGCGGGACAGGGCCTCACAGATACGCAGTATTTT